This TCR beta chain appears in the sequencing data of a study of neurological immune-mediated disorders. TCRdb called the 5' RACE reads again in MiXCR, with one record for every CDR3 protein. The sample includes around 67,000 distinct CDR3 sequences, roughly 5% of them seen just once. This clonotype has a count of ten or more. The receptor's source is a man between 18 and 35 years old with multiple sclerosis. Sequencing input: PBMCs.

In DNA form, the CDR3 reads TGTGCCAGCAGCATCGGGACAGCGAATGAGCAGTTCTTC. Translating gives CASSIGTANEQFF. This chain connects TRBV7-2 to TRBJ2-1; 7 bases are shared with TRBD1. The V gene end was trimmed by 5 bases and the J gene end by 7 bases; junction bases not matched to a gene: 5. The CDR3 spans 13 residues. The V gene's germline CDR1 is SGHTA and CDR2 FQGNSA.